This TCR beta chain is drawn from a study of early T cells in non-severe SARS-CoV-2 infection. Background on the study: Sequencing used unsorted whole-blood bulk RNA, so chains lack pairing.

This clonotype has a count of ten or more. There are 14 residues in the CDR3. Germline V CDR1 and CDR2: MNHEY, SMNVEV (reference sequence). V lost 2 bases, J lost 0 bases, and 2 bases lay in between. MiXCR, applied by TCRdb to the 5' RACE reads, yields one record per CDR3 protein. This sample has about 45,000 distinct CDR3 sequences, with roughly 11% found just once. The sample comprised whole blood. This receptor was obtained from an adult who was a healthcare worker with PCR-confirmed SARS-CoV-2 infection or an uninfected control (not recorded which). V is TRBV27 and J is TRBJ2-6; no reliable D call. The CDR3 here is CASSLSSGANVLTF. DNA of the CDR3: TGTGCCAGCAGTTTAAGCTCTGGGGCCAACGTCCTGACTTTC. Based on the CDR3 plus reference TRBV27 and TRBJ2-6, the full variable domain is EAQVTQNPRYLITVTGKKLTVTCSQNMNHEYMSWYRQDPGLGLRQIYYSMNVEVTDKGDVPEGYKVSRKEKRNFPLILESPSPNQTSLYFCASSLSSGANVLTFGAGSRLTVL.